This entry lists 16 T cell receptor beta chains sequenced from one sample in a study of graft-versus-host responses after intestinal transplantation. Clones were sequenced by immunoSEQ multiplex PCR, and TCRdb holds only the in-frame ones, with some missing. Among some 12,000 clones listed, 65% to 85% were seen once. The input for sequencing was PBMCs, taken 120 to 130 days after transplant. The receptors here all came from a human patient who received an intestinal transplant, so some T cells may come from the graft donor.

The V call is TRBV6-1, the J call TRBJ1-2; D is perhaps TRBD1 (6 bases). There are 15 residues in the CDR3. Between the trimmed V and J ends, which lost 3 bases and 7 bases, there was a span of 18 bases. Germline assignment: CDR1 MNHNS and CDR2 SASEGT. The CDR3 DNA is TGTGCCAGCAGTGATCTACAGGGTATGATGAGTGGCTACACCTTC. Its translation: CASSDLQGMMSGYTF.

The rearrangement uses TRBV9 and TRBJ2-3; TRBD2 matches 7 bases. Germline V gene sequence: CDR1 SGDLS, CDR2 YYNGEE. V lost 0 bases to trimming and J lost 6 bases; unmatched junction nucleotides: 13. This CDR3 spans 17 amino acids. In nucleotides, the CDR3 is TGTGCCAGCAGCGTAGAGGGTGGCGGGAGTGTAGGCGATACGCAGTATTTT. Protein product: CASSVEGGGSVGDTQYF. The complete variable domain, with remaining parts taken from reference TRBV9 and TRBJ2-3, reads DSGVTQTPKHLITATGQRVTLRCSPRSGDLSVYWYQQSLDQGLQFLIQYYNGEERAKGNILERFSAQQFPDLHSELNLSSLELGDSALYFCASSVEGGGSVGDTQYFGPGTRLTVL.

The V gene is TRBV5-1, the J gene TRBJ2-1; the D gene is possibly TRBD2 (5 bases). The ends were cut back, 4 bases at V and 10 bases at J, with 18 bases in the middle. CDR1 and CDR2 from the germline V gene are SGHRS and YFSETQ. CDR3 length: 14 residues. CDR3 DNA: TGCGCCAGCAGCCCGAGGGTTAGCCATCAAGAGCAGTTCTTC. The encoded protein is CASSPRVSHQEQFF.

The CDR3 region is CASSLVFSGDNTGELFF. The CDR3 nucleotides are TGTGCCAGCAGCTTAGTATTCAGCGGGGACAACACCGGGGAGCTGTTTTTT. The chain couples TRBV7-8 to TRBJ2-2; 7 bases match TRBD2. Losses at the gene ends were 1 base for V and 2 bases for J; bases not matched to a gene: 7. CDR1 and CDR2 from the germline V gene are SGHVS and FQNEAQ. The CDR3 loop spans 17 amino acids.

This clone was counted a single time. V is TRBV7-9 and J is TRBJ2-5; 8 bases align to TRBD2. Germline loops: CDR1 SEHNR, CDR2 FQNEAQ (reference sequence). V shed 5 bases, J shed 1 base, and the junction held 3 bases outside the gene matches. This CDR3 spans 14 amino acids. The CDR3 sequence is CASSPGGGQETQYF. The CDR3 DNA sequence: TGTGCCAGCAGCCCCGGGGGGGGCCAAGAGACCCAGTACTTC.

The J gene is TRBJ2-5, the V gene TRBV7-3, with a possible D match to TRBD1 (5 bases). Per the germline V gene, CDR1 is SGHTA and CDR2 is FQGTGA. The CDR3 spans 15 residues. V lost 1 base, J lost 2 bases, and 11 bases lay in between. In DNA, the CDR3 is TGTGCCAGCAGCTTAAAAGGGGCGCGGCAAGAGACCCAGTACTTC. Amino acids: CASSLKGARQETQYF.

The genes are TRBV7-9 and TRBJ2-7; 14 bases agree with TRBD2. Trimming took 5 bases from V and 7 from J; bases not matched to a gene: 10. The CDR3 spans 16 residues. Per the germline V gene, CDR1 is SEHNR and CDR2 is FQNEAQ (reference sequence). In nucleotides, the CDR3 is TGTGCCAGCAGCCTGGGACTAGCGGGAGCCCCCCGGGAGCAGTACTTC. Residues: CASSLGLAGAPREQYF.

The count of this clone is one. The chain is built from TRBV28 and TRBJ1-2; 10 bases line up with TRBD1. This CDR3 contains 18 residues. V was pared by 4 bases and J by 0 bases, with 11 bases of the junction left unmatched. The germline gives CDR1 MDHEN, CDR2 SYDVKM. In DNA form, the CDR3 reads TGTGCCAGCAGTTATCGGACAGGGGGATTGTCAGCTAACTATGGCTACACCTTC. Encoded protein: CASSYRTGGLSANYGYTF.

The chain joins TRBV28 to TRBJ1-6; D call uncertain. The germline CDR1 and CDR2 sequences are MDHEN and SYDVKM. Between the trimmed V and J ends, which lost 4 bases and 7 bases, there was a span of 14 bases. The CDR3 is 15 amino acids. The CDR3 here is CASSWAAVGNSPLHF. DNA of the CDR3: TGTGCCAGCAGTTGGGCCGCGGTAGGGAATTCACCCCTCCACTTT.

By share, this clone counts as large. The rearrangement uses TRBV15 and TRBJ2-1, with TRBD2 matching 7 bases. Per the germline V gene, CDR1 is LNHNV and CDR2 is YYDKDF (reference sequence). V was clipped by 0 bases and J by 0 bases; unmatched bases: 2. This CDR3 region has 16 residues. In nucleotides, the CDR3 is TGTGCCACCAGCAGAGATACGGGGGGCTCCTACAATGAGCAGTTCTTC. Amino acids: CATSRDTGGSYNEQFF. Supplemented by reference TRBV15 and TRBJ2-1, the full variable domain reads DAMVIQNPRYQVTQFGKPVTLSCSQTLNHNVMYWYQQKSSQAPKLLFHYYDKDFNNEADTPDNFQSRRPNTSFCFLDIRSPGLGDTAMYLCATSRDTGGSYNEQFFGPGTRLTVL.

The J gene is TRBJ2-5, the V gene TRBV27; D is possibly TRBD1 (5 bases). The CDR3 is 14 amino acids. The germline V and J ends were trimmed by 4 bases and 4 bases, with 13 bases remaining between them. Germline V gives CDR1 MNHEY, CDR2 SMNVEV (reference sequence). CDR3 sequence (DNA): TGTGCCAGCAGTTCGGCCCTTCAGGGAGAGACCCAGTACTTC. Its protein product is CASSSALQGETQYF.

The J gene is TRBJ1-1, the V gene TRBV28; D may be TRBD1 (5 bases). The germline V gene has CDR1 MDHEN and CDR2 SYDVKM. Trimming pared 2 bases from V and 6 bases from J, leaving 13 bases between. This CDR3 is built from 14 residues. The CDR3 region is CASSLRARGAEAFF. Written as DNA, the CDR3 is TGTGCCAGCAGTTTACGGGCGAGGGGCGCTGAAGCTTTCTTT.

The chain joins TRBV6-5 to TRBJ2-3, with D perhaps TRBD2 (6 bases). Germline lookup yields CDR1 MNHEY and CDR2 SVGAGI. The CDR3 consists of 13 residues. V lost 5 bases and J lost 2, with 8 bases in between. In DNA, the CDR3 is TGTGCCAGCAGTCCGGGGGACACAGATACGCAGTATTTT. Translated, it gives CASSPGDTDTQYF.

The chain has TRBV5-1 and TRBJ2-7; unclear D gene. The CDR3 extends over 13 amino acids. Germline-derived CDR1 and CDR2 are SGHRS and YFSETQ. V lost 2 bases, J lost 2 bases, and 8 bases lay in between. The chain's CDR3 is CASSFYGPYEQYF. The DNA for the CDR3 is TGCGCCAGCAGCTTCTATGGGCCCTACGAGCAGTACTTC. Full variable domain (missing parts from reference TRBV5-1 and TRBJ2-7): KAGVTQTPRYLIKTRGQQVTLSCSPISGHRSVSWYQQTPGQGLQFLFEYFSETQRNKGNFPGRFSGRQFSNSRSEMNVSTLELGDSALYLCASSFYGPYEQYFGPGTRLTVT.

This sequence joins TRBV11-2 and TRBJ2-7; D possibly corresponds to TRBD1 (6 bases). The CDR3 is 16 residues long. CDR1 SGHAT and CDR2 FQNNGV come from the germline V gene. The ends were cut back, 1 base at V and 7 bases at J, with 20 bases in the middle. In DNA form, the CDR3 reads TGTGCCAGCAGCTTAGCGTCCAGGGGCAGGGCTGAAGAGCAGTACTTC. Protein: CASSLASRGRAEEQYF. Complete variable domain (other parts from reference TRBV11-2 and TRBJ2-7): EAGVAQSPRYKIIEKRQSVAFWCNPISGHATLYWYQQILGQGPKLLIQFQNNGVVDDSQLPKDRFSAERLKGVDSTLKIQPAKLEDSAVYLCASSLASRGRAEEQYFGPGTRLTVT.

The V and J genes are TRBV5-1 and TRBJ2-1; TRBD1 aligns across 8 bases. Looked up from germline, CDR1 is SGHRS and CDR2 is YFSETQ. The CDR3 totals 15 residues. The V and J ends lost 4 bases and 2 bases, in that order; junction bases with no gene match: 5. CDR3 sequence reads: CASSEGQGPYNEQFF. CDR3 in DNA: TGCGCCAGCAGCGAAGGACAGGGCCCCTACAATGAGCAGTTCTTC.